These 15 T cell receptor beta chains were all obtained from the same sample, sequenced in a study of shared clonotypes between healthy human individuals. The data were produced by immunoSEQ multiplex PCR, yet TCRdb's version contains in-frame clones alone and is incomplete. The repertoire holds over a million clones, with roughly 80% as singletons. What was sequenced was memory CD4+ T cells sorted from blood. The subset here: CD45RA-negative fraction. The receptors stem from a man younger than 35 in good health.

The chain is built from TRBV6-1 and TRBJ1-2; no definite D call. V was shortened by 10 bases and J by 0 bases, with 9 bases between the two germline ends. In germline, CDR1 is MNHNS, CDR2 SASEGT. This CDR3 is 12 amino acids long. The CDR3 nucleotides are TGTGCCACCAAGGGATCTAACTATGGCTACACCTTC. This encodes CATKGSNYGYTF.

CDR3 residues: CASSTGQGYNEQFF. CDR3 sequence (DNA): TGTGCCAGCAGCACAGGACAGGGTTACAATGAGCAGTTCTTC. The chain has TRBV11-2 and TRBJ2-1; TRBD1 agrees at 8 bases. The CDR3 covers 14 residues. Unmatched junction bases numbered 4, after V lost 5 bases and J lost 4 bases. Per the germline V gene, CDR1 is SGHAT and CDR2 is FQNNGV.

This clone has only a few counts. The chain carries TRBV30 and TRBJ1-5, with D unclear. The CDR3 is made up of 13 amino acids. Germline V gene sequence: CDR1 GTSNPN, CDR2 SVGIG (reference sequence). V was cut by 0 bases and J by 5 bases, with 8 bases left in between. The CDR3 here is CAWSVAADQPQHF. CDR3 nucleotide sequence: TGTGCCTGGAGTGTGGCAGCAGATCAGCCCCAGCATTTT.

The sample holds one count of this clone. The chain links TRBV10-2 to TRBJ2-7, with TRBD1 as a possible D gene (5 bases). Per germline, CDR1 WSHSY and CDR2 SAAADI. The germline V and J ends were trimmed by 2 bases and 3 bases, with 14 bases remaining between them. The CDR3 loop spans 15 amino acids. CDR3 region: CASSENPRVVYEQYF. The CDR3 DNA sequence: TGCGCCAGCAGTGAGAACCCCAGGGTTGTCTACGAGCAGTACTTC.

This chain connects TRBV4-3 to TRBJ2-7, with TRBD2 identical over 11 bases. J was trimmed by 4 bases and V by 0 bases; bases with no gene match: 14. The length of the CDR3 is 19 residues. Germline-derived CDR1 and CDR2 are LGHNA and YSLEER. CDR3 nucleotide sequence: TGCGCCAGCAGCCAAGATATCGCTAGCGGGAGGAAGTTCTGGTACGAGCAGTACTTC. Its translation: CASSQDIASGRKFWYEQYF.

The CDR3 DNA follows: TGTGCCAGCAGTTCCCGGACAGACCGCACAGATACGCAGTATTTT. Encoded protein: CASSSRTDRTDTQYF. The chain is built from TRBV28 and TRBJ2-3; perhaps TRBD1 as D (6 bases). The CDR3 is made up of 15 amino acids. Trimming pared 4 bases from V and 1 base from J, leaving 12 bases between. Germline loops: CDR1 MDHEN, CDR2 SYDVKM.

To note about this clone: The sample has other DNA sequences that encode this CDR3 too. This chain links TRBV5-1 with TRBJ2-6; 7 positions agree with TRBD1. J gave up 4 bases and V 3 bases, and 4 bases lay outside the gene matches. CDR3 length equals 15 residues. Germline V gene sequence: CDR1 SGHRS, CDR2 YFSETQ. The CDR3 sequence is CASSSGQPGANVLTF. The CDR3 region has the DNA TGCGCCAGCAGCTCGGGACAGCCCGGGGCCAACGTCCTGACTTTC.

The V gene is TRBV30, the J gene TRBJ1-2, with D possibly matching TRBD1 (5 bases). Per germline, CDR1 GTSNPN and CDR2 SVGIG (reference sequence). V lost 1 base and J 1 base, leaving 16 bases between the germline ends. There are 16 residues in the CDR3. CDR3 protein: CAWSEFGAQLNYGYTF. CDR3 in DNA: TGTGCCTGGAGTGAATTTGGGGCACAACTTAACTATGGCTACACCTTC. Based on the CDR3 plus reference TRBV30 and TRBJ1-2, the full variable domain is SQTIHQWPATLVQPVGSPLSLECTVEGTSNPNLYWYRQAAGRGLQLLFYSVGIGQISSEVPQNLSASRPQDRQFILSSKKLLLSDSGFYLCAWSEFGAQLNYGYTFGSGTRLTVV.

The chain recombines TRBV6-5 with TRBJ1-1, with D tentatively TRBD1 (5 bases). The V end was cut by 2 bases, the J end by 7 bases, with 14 bases between. Germline V gene lookup returns CDR1 MNHEY and CDR2 SVGAGI. The CDR3 has 14 amino acids. CDR3 loop: CASSYTDGGFEAFF. The CDR3 bases are TGTGCCAGCAGTTACACCGACGGGGGATTTGAAGCTTTCTTT.

This chain links TRBV7-3 with TRBJ2-1, with D tentatively TRBD1 (5 bases). The CDR3 loop spans 14 amino acids. Trimming removed 4 bases from V and 8 bases from J, with 15 bases in between. Germline V gene data show CDR1 as SGHTA and CDR2 as FQGTGA. CDR3 in amino acids: CASSSLGPLDEQFF. CDR3 coding DNA: TGTGCCAGCAGCTCACTGGGGCCCCTCGATGAGCAGTTCTTC.

The chain links TRBV6-6 to TRBJ2-1, with D possibly TRBD1 on 5 matching bases. Germline V gene data show CDR1 as MNHNY and CDR2 as SVGAGI (reference sequence). The CDR3 is made up of 13 amino acids. V lost 0 bases to trimming and J lost 9 bases, with 9 bases between them. CDR3 sequence (DNA): TGTGCCAGCAGTTACTCGGTTAGGGGTGAGCAGTTCTTC. Translated: CASSYSVRGEQFF.

The chain uses TRBV4-2 and TRBJ2-1; D not resolved. Germline V lookup: CDR1 LGHNA, CDR2 YNFKEQ. This CDR3 comprises 14 residues. V lost 0 bases and J lost 2, with 5 bases in between. CDR3 sequence reads: CASSQEGAYNEQFF. In DNA, the CDR3 is TGTGCCAGCAGCCAAGAGGGTGCCTACAATGAGCAGTTCTTC.

V gene TRBV5-1 combines with J gene TRBJ1-1; D uncertain. There are 14 residues in the CDR3. Germline loops: CDR1 SGHRS, CDR2 YFSETQ. V shed 1 base and J shed 2 bases, with 9 bases lying between them. The CDR3 sequence: CASSLLPSNTEAFF. The DNA for the CDR3 is TGCGCCAGCAGCTTGCTACCAAGTAACACTGAAGCTTTCTTT.

This chain joins TRBV6-1 and TRBJ2-5, with D tentatively TRBD2 (6 bases). V was clipped by 3 bases and J by 2 bases, with 13 bases between them. The CDR3 totals 15 residues. Germline assignment: CDR1 MNHNS and CDR2 SASEGT. CDR3 nucleotide sequence: TGTGCCAGCAGTGAGACGGGGCGGGGTCAAGAGACCCAGTACTTC. This gives the protein CASSETGRGQETQYF.

This clone appeared once. V and J are TRBV11-2 and TRBJ1-1; no reliable D call. CDR3 size: 12 residues. The V gene's germline CDR1 is SGHAT and CDR2 FQNNGV. V was cut by 6 bases and J by 2 bases, with 7 bases left in between. This CDR3 reads CASRRLNTEAFF. As DNA, the CDR3 is TGTGCCAGCAGACGACTCAACACTGAAGCTTTCTTT.